The 27 T cell receptor beta chains listed next were all sequenced from one sample in a study of shared clonotypes between healthy human individuals. Libraries were prepared by immunoSEQ multiplex PCR; TCRdb keeps only in-frame clonotypes and omits some of them. This sample has some 1 million clones, with roughly 75% found just once. Material: memory CD4+ T cells sorted from blood. Subset: CD45RA-negative fraction. The receptors shown here come from a man in his late teens or twenties in good health.

The chain links TRBV7-2 to TRBJ2-7, with D possibly TRBD2 on 6 matching bases. This CDR3 has 13 residues. From germline, CDR1 is SGHTA and CDR2 FQGNSA. V lost 1 base and J lost 7, with 11 bases in between. This CDR3 is CASSLVLAKEQYF. The CDR3 DNA follows: TGTGCCAGCAGCTTAGTACTAGCCAAGGAGCAGTACTTC. The full variable domain, in which reference TRBV7-2 and TRBJ2-7 provide the parts outside the CDR3, is GAGVSQSPSNKVTEKGKDVELRCDPISGHTALYWYRQSLGQGLEFLIYFQGNSAPDKSGLPSDRFSAERTGGSVSTLTIQRTQQEDSAVYLCASSLVLAKEQYFGPGTRLTVT.

CDR3 region: CASSALGSEAETQYF. The CDR3 bases are TGTGCCAGCAGCGCCCTGGGGTCCGAGGCAGAGACCCAGTACTTC. The chain couples TRBV7-2 to TRBJ2-5; D remains ambiguous. Trimming took 5 bases from V and 4 from J, leaving 17 bases between them. The germline V gene encodes CDR1 SGHTA and CDR2 FQGNSA. The CDR3 contains 15 residues.

The rearrangement links TRBV28 to TRBJ1-2, with 8 bases matching TRBD1. The V gene end was trimmed by 11 bases and the J gene end by 6 bases; junction bases not matched to a gene: 8. The CDR3 sequence is 12 residues long. Per the germline V gene, CDR1 is MDHEN and CDR2 is SYDVKM. The CDR3 is CASGRGLDGYTF. The CDR3 nucleotides read TGTGCCTCTGGCAGGGGGCTAGATGGCTACACCTTC.

The rearrangement joins TRBV18 to TRBJ2-7; no firm D call. The CDR3 is made up of 12 amino acids. Germline lookup yields CDR1 KGHSH and CDR2 LQKENI. V lost 2 bases, J lost 4 bases, and 6 bases lay in between. The CDR3 sequence is CASSPSEYEQYF. In nucleotides, the CDR3 is TGTGCCAGCTCACCATCCGAGTACGAGCAGTACTTC.

The V call is TRBV5-8, the J call TRBJ2-5; D call uncertain. The CDR3 totals 14 residues. Germline V gene data show CDR1 as SGHTS and CDR2 as YDEGEE. The germline V and J ends were trimmed by 1 base and 5 bases, with 12 bases remaining between them. The CDR3 sequence is CASSLILLEETQYF. Here the CDR3 DNA reads TGTGCCAGCAGCTTGATACTATTGGAGGAGACCCAGTACTTC.

This clone appeared a single time. Additional DNA sequences in this sample encode the identical CDR3. The gene calls are TRBV5-1 and TRBJ2-5, with TRBD1 identical over 7 bases. Germline CDR1 reads SGHRS; CDR2 reads YFSETQ. V was pared by 0 bases and J by 1 base, with 3 bases of the junction left unmatched. The CDR3 spans 15 residues. The CDR3 sequence is CASSLGQGPQETQYF. CDR3 DNA: TGCGCCAGCAGCTTGGGACAGGGTCCCCAAGAGACCCAGTACTTC.

Concerning this clone: Lacking the conserved final phenylalanine or tryptophan, this CDR3 likely reflects a read error. The chain has TRBV30 and TRBJ1-1; D gene ambiguous. The ends were cut back, 7 bases at V and 0 bases at J, with 12 bases in the middle. Per germline, CDR1 GTSNPN and CDR2 SVGIG (reference sequence). CDR3 size: 13 residues. CDR3 sequence reads: CAYQSPVNTEAFL. CDR3 bases: TGTGCCTACCAGTCGCCAGTGAACACTGAAGCTTTCCTT.

This sequence joins TRBV2 and TRBJ1-1; 11 nucleotides align to TRBD1. Germline lookup yields CDR1 SNHLY and CDR2 FYNNEI. This CDR3 spans 15 amino acids. The trim removed 7 bases at V and 1 base at J, leaving 5 bases unmatched. The CDR3 here is CASTGTGGRNTEAFF. The CDR3 bases are TGTGCCAGCACGGGGACAGGGGGTAGGAACACTGAAGCTTTCTTT.

The V gene is TRBV4-1, the J gene TRBJ2-1; the D is unclear. This CDR3 is 14 amino acids long. The V end was cut by 4 bases, the J end by 6 bases, with 13 bases between. CDR1 is MGHRA, CDR2 YSYEKL, per germline. CDR3 bases: TGCGCCAGCAGCCCGAGTCGCGTAGGCAATGAGCAGTTCTTC. This sequence encodes CASSPSRVGNEQFF.

The chain couples TRBV5-1 to TRBJ2-1; 11 positions match TRBD1. The CDR3 has 15 amino acids. V lost 4 bases and J lost 5; bases outside the gene matches: 5. Germline V lookup: CDR1 SGHRS, CDR2 YFSETQ. The CDR3 DNA follows: TGCGCCAGCAGCACCCGGACAGGGGGCAACAATGAGCAGTTCTTC. This sequence encodes CASSTRTGGNNEQFF.

This clone was seen only a few times. The V and J genes are TRBV30 and TRBJ1-2; tentatively, D is TRBD1 (6 bases). This CDR3 is built from 14 residues. Per the germline V gene, CDR1 is GTSNPN and CDR2 is SVGIG (reference sequence). The germline V and J ends were trimmed by 0 bases and 0 bases, with 8 bases remaining between them. DNA of the CDR3: TGTGCCTGGAGTGTGGACAGATCTAACTATGGCTACACCTTC. Translation: CAWSVDRSNYGYTF.

The chain carries TRBV11-2 and TRBJ1-1; weak D call: TRBD1 (5 bases). This CDR3 is 12 amino acids long. Trimming cost V 1 base and J 10 bases, with 10 bases left between them. Germline CDR1 SGHAT, CDR2 FQNNGV. The CDR3 here is CASSLVAGGAFF. In DNA form, the CDR3 reads TGTGCCAGCAGCTTAGTGGCCGGGGGAGCTTTCTTT.

The chain is built from TRBV7-2 and TRBJ2-7, with 8 nucleotides matching TRBD2. The junction had 11 bases not matched to a gene; V was cut back by 1 base and J by 6 bases. This CDR3 contains 16 residues. Germline CDR1 reads SGHTA; CDR2 reads FQGNSA. CDR3 in amino acids: CASSLDEYGRGSEQYF. CDR3 sequence (DNA): TGTGCCAGCAGCTTAGACGAATACGGGAGGGGGAGCGAGCAGTACTTC.

The V gene is TRBV30, the J gene TRBJ1-2; D is undetermined. This CDR3 contains 12 residues. V gave up 7 bases and J gave up 4 bases, with 13 bases separating them. CDR1 is GTSNPN and CDR2 is SVGIG in the germline V gene (reference sequence). The CDR3 reads CASHWGFYGYTF. The CDR3 region has the DNA TGTGCCTCGCACTGGGGATTCTATGGCTACACCTTC.

The gene calls are TRBV9 and TRBJ1-1; maybe TRBD1 (5 bases). With 0 bases removed from V and 4 bases from J, the gap between germline ends came to 13 bases. CDR1 is SGDLS, CDR2 YYNGEE, per germline. The CDR3 runs to 15 residues. The CDR3, as DNA: TGTGCCAGCAGCGTAGAGGGACTTAGGAGCACTGAAGCTTTCTTT. Translating gives CASSVEGLRSTEAFF. Filled out from reference TRBV9 and TRBJ1-1, the complete variable domain reads DSGVTQTPKHLITATGQRVTLRCSPRSGDLSVYWYQQSLDQGLQFLIQYYNGEERAKGNILERFSAQQFPDLHSELNLSSLELGDSALYFCASSVEGLRSTEAFFGQGTRLTVV.

This rearrangement joins TRBV5-1 to TRBJ2-5; TRBD2 agrees at 9 bases. This CDR3 is 14 amino acids long. The junction had 2 bases not matched to a gene; V was cut back by 3 bases and J by 2 bases. Germline assignment: CDR1 SGHRS and CDR2 YFSETQ. The CDR3 bases are TGCGCCAGCAGCTCGGGACTAGCTCAAGAGACCCAGTACTTC. Its protein is CASSSGLAQETQYF.

The V gene is TRBV19, the J gene TRBJ1-5; D might be TRBD1 (6 bases). The CDR3 is 15 amino acids. V was shortened by 5 bases and J by 5 bases, with 16 bases between the two germline ends. Germline CDR1 reads LNHDA; CDR2 reads SQIVND (reference sequence). CDR3 nucleotide sequence: TGTGCCAGTAGTCTCATTGGGGGCCAAGATCAGCCCCAGCATTTT. As protein: CASSLIGGQDQPQHF.

For this clone: Compared with germline, one end of the junction differs, possibly owing to a read error. This chain joins TRBV6-6 and TRBJ2-7; D remains ambiguous. Germline V gene lookup returns CDR1 MNHNY and CDR2 SVGAGI (reference sequence). The CDR3 runs 12 residues. CDR3 in amino acids: CASRIGPYEQHF. CDR3 nucleotide sequence: TGTGCCAGCAGAATAGGTCCCTACGAGCAGCACTTC.

The chain is built from TRBV6-6 and TRBJ1-1; D call uncertain. Germline V gene sequence: CDR1 MNHNY, CDR2 SVGAGI (reference sequence). V was shortened by 6 bases and J by 1 base, with 3 bases between the two germline ends. This CDR3 has 11 residues. DNA for the CDR3: TGTGCCAGCAGGACGAACACTGAAGCTTTCTTT. Amino acid sequence: CASRTNTEAFF.

CDR3: CASSPIQTHEQYF. As DNA, the CDR3 is TGTGCCAGCTCACCGATACAGACACACGAGCAGTACTTC. The chain employs TRBV18 and TRBJ2-7; D not resolved. Germline CDR1 and CDR2: KGHSH and LQKENI. V shed 3 bases and J shed 5 bases, with 11 bases lying between them. This CDR3 contains 13 residues. Filled out from reference TRBV18 and TRBJ2-7, the complete variable domain reads NAGVMQNPRHLVRRRGQEARLRCSPMKGHSHVYWYRQLPEEGLKFMVYLQKENIIDESGMPKERFSAEFPKEGPSILRIQQVVRGDSAAYFCASSPIQTHEQYFGPGTRLTVT.

The chain couples TRBV14 to TRBJ2-6; 7 positions agree with TRBD2. V was pared by 2 bases and J by 2 bases, with 9 bases of the junction left unmatched. The CDR3 length is 18 residues. CDR1 is SGHDN and CDR2 is FVKESK in the germline V gene. The CDR3 region has the DNA TGTGCCAGCAGCCAAACCGGGGCCGGGACTACTGGGGCCAACGTCCTGACTTTC. It yields the protein CASSQTGAGTTGANVLTF.

Details on this clone: Other DNA sequences in the sample encode the same CDR3. For the CDR3, the DNA is TGCGCCAGCAGCTTGGGCGGGACAGATACGCAGTATTTT. Protein sequence: CASSLGGTDTQYF. This sequence joins TRBV5-1 and TRBJ2-3; D possibly corresponds to TRBD2 (5 bases). This CDR3 has 13 amino acids. From germline, CDR1 is SGHRS and CDR2 YFSETQ. Deletions cut 0 bases from V and 3 bases from J, with 5 bases between.

This rearrangement joins TRBV7-8 to TRBJ2-7; either TRBD1 or TRBD2 may supply D (7 bases each). The germline gives CDR1 SGHVS, CDR2 FQNEAQ. The CDR3 length is 15 residues. V lost 6 bases and J lost 1, with 16 bases in between. Here the CDR3 DNA reads TGTGCCAGCAGACCCCAGCGGGGACAGTCCTACGAGCAGTACTTC. Translation gives CASRPQRGQSYEQYF.

V usage is TRBV2 and J usage is TRBJ2-7, with D perhaps matching TRBD2 (5 bases). The ends were cut back, 1 base at V and 2 bases at J, with 12 bases in the middle. CDR1 is SNHLY, CDR2 FYNNEI, per germline. The CDR3 consists of 15 residues. DNA for the CDR3: TGTGCCAGCAGTGAAGAACTAGGAGATCCCTACGAGCAGTACTTC. It encodes CASSEELGDPYEQYF.

This clone has only a few counts. This chain uses TRBV6-1 with TRBJ1-1, with a tentative D call TRBD1 (5 bases). Deletions cut 10 bases from V and 0 bases from J, with 12 bases between. The CDR3 contains 13 residues. From germline, CDR1 is MNHNS and CDR2 SASEGT. As DNA, the CDR3 is TGTGCCATTAGTAGCAGGGTGAACACTGAAGCTTTCTTT. This sequence encodes CAISSRVNTEAFF.

V is TRBV6-5 and J is TRBJ1-5; D is uncertain. Trimming left V 4 bases short and J 7 bases short, with 11 bases between. Germline V lookup: CDR1 MNHEY, CDR2 SVGAGI. The CDR3 contains 13 residues. The CDR3 protein is CASSSLLGQPQHF. In DNA, the CDR3 is TGTGCCAGCAGTTCCCTCCTTGGCCAGCCCCAGCATTTT.

The rearrangement links TRBV18 to TRBJ2-1, with 10 bases matching TRBD1. Unmatched junction bases numbered 11, after V lost 6 bases and J lost 9 bases. The CDR3 sequence is 15 residues long. Germline CDR1 is KGHSH and CDR2 is LQKENI. The CDR3, as DNA: TGTGCCAGCTCGACCGGGACAGGGGCGTTTATTGAGCAGTTCTTC. It codes for CASSTGTGAFIEQFF.